The clone carrying this TCR beta chain was seen a handful of times. Its antigen is not known. Indicated treatment: oral pan-JAK inhibitor, 5-10 mg twice daily. Both peripheral blood and punch biopsies of lesional scalp skin were obtained from patients who had alopecia areata. RNA, once extracted, was reverse transcribed into cDNA for use as the sequencing template. Repertoires were generated with immunoSEQ multiplex PCR, while TCRdb's copy carries only in-frame clones and drops some. The sample comprises 150,000 to 200,000 clones, just under 65% of which are singletons, and approximately 1.3% rests with the top ten. The sample belongs to a study of CD8+ T cells in alopecia areata. Study information: Patients received oral tofacitinib, 5 to 10 mg twice daily, for moderate-to-severe alopecia areata. Scalp area affected, as a percentage, set the severity score of treated patients. The study, taken as a whole, reports: The study also sequences resident alphabeta T cells of normal skin in scalp samples.

This CDR3 spans 14 amino acids. Germline CDR1 reads SNHLY; CDR2 reads FYNNEI. The V gene lost 8 bases and the J gene lost 5 bases, with 15 bases spanning the gap. The clonotype originates from a human donor with alopecia areata. The sample was CD4+ T cells sorted from blood, taken at approximately week 49, from a patient treated with tofacitinib. The V and J genes are TRBV2 and TRBJ1-4; D might be TRBD1 (5 bases). In nucleotides, the CDR3 is TGTGCCAGCGGCCTGGGGGGAAGCAATGAAAAACTGTTTTTT. Its translation: CASGLGGSNEKLFF.